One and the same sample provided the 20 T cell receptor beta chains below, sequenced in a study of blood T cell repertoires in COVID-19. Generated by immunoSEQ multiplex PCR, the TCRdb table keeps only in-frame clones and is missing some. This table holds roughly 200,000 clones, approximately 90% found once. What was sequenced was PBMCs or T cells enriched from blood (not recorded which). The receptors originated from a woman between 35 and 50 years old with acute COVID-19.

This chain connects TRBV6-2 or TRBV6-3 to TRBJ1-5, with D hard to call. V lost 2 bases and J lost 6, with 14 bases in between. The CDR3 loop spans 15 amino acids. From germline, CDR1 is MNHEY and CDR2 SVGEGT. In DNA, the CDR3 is TGTGCCAGCAGTTACGACGGGGTCGCTGGTCAGCCCCAGCATTTT. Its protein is CASSYDGVAGQPQHF.

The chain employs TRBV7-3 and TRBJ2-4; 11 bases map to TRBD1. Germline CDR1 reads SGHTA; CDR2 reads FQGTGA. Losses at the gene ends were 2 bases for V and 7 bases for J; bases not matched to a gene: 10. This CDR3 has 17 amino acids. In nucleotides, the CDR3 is TGTGCCAGCAGCTTATCCGGGACAGGGGGAAGTAGGAACATTCAGTACTTC. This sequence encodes CASSLSGTGGSRNIQYF. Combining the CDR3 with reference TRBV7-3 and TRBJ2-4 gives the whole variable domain GAGVSQTPSNKVTEKGKYVELRCDPISGHTALYWYRQSLGQGPEFLIYFQGTGAADDSGLPNDRFFAVRPEGSVSTLKIQRTERGDSAVYLCASSLSGTGGSRNIQYFGAGTRLSVL.

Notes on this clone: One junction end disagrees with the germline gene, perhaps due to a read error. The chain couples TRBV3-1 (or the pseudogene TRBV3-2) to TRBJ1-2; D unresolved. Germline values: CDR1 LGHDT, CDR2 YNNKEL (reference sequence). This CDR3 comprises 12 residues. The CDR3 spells CASRQGWHGYTF. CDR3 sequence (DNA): TGTGCCAGCAGGCAAGGGTGGCATGGCTACACCTTC.

In DNA form, the CDR3 reads TGTGCCAGCAGCGTAGTGCAGGGAGGCAATGAGCAGTTCTTC. Translated, it gives CASSVVQGGNEQFF. This chain uses TRBV9 with TRBJ2-1, with a tentative D call TRBD2 (6 bases). Trimming cost V 0 bases and J 6 bases, with 10 bases left between them. CDR1 and CDR2 (germline): SGDLS, YYNGEE. This CDR3 region has 14 residues.

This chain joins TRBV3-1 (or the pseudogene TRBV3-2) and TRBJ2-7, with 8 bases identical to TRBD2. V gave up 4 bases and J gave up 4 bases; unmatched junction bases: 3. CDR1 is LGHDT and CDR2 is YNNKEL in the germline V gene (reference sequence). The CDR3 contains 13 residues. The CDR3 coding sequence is TGTGCCAGCAGCCGCGGGGGGCGTTACGAGCAGTACTTC. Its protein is CASSRGGRYEQYF.

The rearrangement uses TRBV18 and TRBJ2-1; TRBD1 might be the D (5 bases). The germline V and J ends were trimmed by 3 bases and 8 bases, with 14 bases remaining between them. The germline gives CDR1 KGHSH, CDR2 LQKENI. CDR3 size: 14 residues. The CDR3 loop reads CASSPGSGLHEQFF. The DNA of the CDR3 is TGTGCCAGCTCACCGGGATCAGGGTTGCATGAGCAGTTCTTC.

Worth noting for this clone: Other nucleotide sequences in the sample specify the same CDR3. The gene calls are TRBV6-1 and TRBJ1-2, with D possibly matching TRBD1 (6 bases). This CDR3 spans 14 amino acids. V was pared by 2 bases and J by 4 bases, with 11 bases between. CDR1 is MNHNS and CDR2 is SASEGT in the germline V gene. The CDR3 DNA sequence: TGTGCCAGCAGTGAATTCTTAGGGGGCTATGGCTACACCTTC. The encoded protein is CASSEFLGGYGYTF.

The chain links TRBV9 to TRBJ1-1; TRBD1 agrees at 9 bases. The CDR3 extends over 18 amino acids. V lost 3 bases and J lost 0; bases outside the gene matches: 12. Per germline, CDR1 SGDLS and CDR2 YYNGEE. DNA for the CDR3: TGTGCCAGCAGCGCACCATCCGGGACAGGGATTATGAACACTGAAGCTTTCTTT. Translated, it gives CASSAPSGTGIMNTEAFF.

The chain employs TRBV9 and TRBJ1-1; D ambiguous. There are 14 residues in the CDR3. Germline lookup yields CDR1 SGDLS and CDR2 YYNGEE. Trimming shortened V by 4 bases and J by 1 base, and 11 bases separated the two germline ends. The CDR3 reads CASSPRGENTEAFF. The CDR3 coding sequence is TGTGCCAGCAGCCCTAGAGGAGAGAACACTGAAGCTTTCTTT.

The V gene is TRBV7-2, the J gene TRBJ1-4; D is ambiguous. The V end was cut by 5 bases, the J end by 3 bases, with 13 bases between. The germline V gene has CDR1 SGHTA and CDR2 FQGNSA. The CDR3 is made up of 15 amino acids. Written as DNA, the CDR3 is TGTGCCAGCAGCCTGCAGTCCGCAGCTAATGAAAAACTGTTTTTT. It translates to CASSLQSAANEKLFF.

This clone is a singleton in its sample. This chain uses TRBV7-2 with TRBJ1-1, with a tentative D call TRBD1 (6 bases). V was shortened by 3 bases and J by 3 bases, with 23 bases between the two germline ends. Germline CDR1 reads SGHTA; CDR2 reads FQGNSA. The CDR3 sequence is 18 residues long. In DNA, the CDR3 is TGTGCCAGCAGCTTGCCACCGGGACACCCAAGGGATGACACTGAAGCTTTCTTT. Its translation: CASSLPPGHPRDDTEAFF.

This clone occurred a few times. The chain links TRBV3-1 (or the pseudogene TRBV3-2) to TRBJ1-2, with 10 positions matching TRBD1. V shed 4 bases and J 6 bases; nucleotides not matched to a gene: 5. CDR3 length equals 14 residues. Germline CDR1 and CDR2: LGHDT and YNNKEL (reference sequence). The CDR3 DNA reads TGTGCCAGCAGCCCGGGACAGGGGAGCGATGGCTACACCTTC. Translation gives CASSPGQGSDGYTF.

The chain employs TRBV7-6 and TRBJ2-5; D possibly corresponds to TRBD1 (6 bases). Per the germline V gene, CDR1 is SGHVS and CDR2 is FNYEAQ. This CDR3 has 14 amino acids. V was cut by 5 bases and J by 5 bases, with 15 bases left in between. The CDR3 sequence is CASSQGSGRETQYF. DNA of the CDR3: TGTGCCAGCAGCCAGGGGTCGGGGCGGGAGACCCAGTACTTC.

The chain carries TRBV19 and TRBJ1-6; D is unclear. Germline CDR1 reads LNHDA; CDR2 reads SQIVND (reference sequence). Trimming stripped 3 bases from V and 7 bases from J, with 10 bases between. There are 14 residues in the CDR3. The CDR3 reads CASSISAENSPLHF. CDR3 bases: TGTGCCAGTAGTATTTCCGCAGAAAATTCACCCCTCCACTTT.

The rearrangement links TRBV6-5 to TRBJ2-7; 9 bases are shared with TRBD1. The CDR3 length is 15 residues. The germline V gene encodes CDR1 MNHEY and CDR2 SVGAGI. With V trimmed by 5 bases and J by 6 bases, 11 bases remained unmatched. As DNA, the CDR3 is TGTGCCAGCAGTCCACCGGACAGGGGAGTGAGCGAGCAGTACTTC. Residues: CASSPPDRGVSEQYF.

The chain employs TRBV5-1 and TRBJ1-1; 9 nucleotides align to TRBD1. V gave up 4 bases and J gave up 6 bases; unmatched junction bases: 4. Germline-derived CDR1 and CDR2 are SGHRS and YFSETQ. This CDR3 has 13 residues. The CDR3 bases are TGCGCCAGCAGCCCGGGACAGGGATCTGAAGCTTTCTTT. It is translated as CASSPGQGSEAFF. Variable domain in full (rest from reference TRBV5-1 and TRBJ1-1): KAGVTQTPRYLIKTRGQQVTLSCSPISGHRSVSWYQQTPGQGLQFLFEYFSETQRNKGNFPGRFSGRQFSNSRSEMNVSTLELGDSALYLCASSPGQGSEAFFGQGTRLTVV.

The CDR3 sequence is CASSVRLAENTGELFF. CDR3 bases: TGTGCCAGCAGCGTAAGACTAGCGGAGAACACCGGGGAGCTGTTTTTT. The genes are TRBV9 and TRBJ2-2, with 9 bases that match TRBD2. V lost 1 base and J lost 1; bases outside the gene matches: 2. Germline V CDR1 and CDR2: SGDLS, YYNGEE. The CDR3 is 16 residues long.

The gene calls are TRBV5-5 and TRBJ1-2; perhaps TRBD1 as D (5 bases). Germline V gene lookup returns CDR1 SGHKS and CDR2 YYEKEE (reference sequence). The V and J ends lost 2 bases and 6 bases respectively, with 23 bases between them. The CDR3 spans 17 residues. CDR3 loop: CASSFTAGIPSSHGYTF. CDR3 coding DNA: TGTGCCAGCAGCTTTACCGCAGGGATACCATCCTCCCATGGCTACACCTTC.

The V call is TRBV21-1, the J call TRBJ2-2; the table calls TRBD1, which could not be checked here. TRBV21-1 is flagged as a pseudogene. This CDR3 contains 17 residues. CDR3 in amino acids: CASSETAGTVNTGELFF. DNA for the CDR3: TGTGCCAGCAGCGAGACCGCCGGGACAGTGAACACCGGGGAGCTGTTTTTT.

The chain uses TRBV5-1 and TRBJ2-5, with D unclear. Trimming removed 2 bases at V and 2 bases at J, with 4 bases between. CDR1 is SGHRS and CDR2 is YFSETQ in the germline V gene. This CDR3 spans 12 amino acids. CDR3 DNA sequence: TGCGCCAGCAGCTTACTTCAAGAGACCCAGTACTTC. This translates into CASSLLQETQYF.